This T cell receptor (beta chain) was sequenced during a study of low-dose radiotherapy and immunotherapy resistance in tumors (dated by TCRdb to between 2022 and 2023). Regarding the complete study: In Cohort 1, 0.5 Gy per fraction was delivered every 2 weeks, and a total PTV dose of 6.5 Gy was prescribed. Cohort 2 received 1 Gy per fraction every two weeks, with a total of 13 Gy over 26 weeks. Nivolumab and ipilimumab were both given intravenously, with nivolumab at a 240 mg flat dose every two weeks and ipilimumab at 1 mg/kg every six weeks. Cyclophosphamide 200 mg/m2 was administered intravenously every two weeks, one day before each radiation and immunotherapy administration. Starting on cycle 1 day 1, patients took 300 mg of aspirin by mouth once a day for four cycles. No randomization into treatment groups was done for the people taking part in the trial. Eight patients were included in the translational analysis, namely three from the first dose cohort plus the first five from the second dose cohort.

The CDR3 runs 13 residues from the cysteine to the phenylalanine. The CDR3 DNA has 39 bases and is translated from base 1. The germline V gene provides CDR1 MNHEY and CDR2 SVGAGI. There are a few counts of this clonotype. It has no known antigen specificity. A much larger clone lies a single base off, so this may be a read error. The time point label, as the study defines it: before trial treatment. The donors took part in RACIN, a single-arm, phase I, dose-escalation trial that combined nivolumab, ipilimumab, aspirin, low-dose cyclophosphamide and low-dose radiotherapy. To be eligible, a patient needed to have an advanced solid tumor that was TIL-negative. To make first-strand cDNA, Superscript III was used along with a set of TRAV- and TRBV-specific primers so that both the TCRalpha and TCRbeta chains were covered. An approximately 20-cycle PCR with Phusion amplified the TCRs, pairing a constant-region primer with the adapter that was attached to the V primers. Amplification of the isolated mRNA was done with the MessageAmp II aRNA Amplification Kit, which involved a roughly 16-hour in vitro transcription at 37 degrees C. The Dynabeads mRNA DIRECT Purification Kit was used to isolate mRNA for TCR sequencing. A second roughly 25-cycle Phusion PCR added indexed Illumina adapters, and products were purified with AMPure XP beads. TCRalpha and TCRbeta libraries were deep-sequenced on an Illumina MiniSeq instrument. In the original analysis: Custom Perl scripts pooled TCR sequences encoding the same protein, removed out-of-frame sequences and computed each clonotype's abundance. The analysis excluded TCR sequences that were supported by just one read. The metrics used to describe the repertoires included Shannon entropy, Gini index, clonality, richness, and the frequency of TCRs shared between repertoires. In TCRdb, the public reads were trimmed at Q25 with fastp and aligned with MiXCR, with productive beta chains retained. Each record represents a unique CDR3 protein, reported with the most common genes and DNA among its rows. TCRdb, rather than the study authors, made the V and J calls. Counted in this sample were nearly 95,000 distinct CDR3 sequences; 9% to 9.5% of them appeared once. About 1% of the sample goes to the ten largest clones.

This TCR was sampled from a male donor with prostate cancer. Sample: PBMCs, taken before treatment. The chain employs TRBV6-5 and TRBJ2-1, with no D gene named confidently. CDR3 sequence: CAGSSDPGAEQFF. The DNA sequence follows: TGTGCCGGCAGTTCCGACCCAGGAGCGGAGCAGTTCTTC.